These 11 T cell receptor beta chains share one sample of origin, sequenced in a study of spatial heterogeneity in lung cancer. Time point indicated: sample taken at primary tumor resection. MiXCR, applied by TCRdb to the 5' RACE reads, yields one record per CDR3 protein. Of roughly 39,000 distinct CDR3 sequences in the sample, 6.8% are singletons; the top ten hold roughly two fifths. Here the sequenced sample was PBMCs, taken at surgery. The source of these receptors is a female donor with early-stage non-small cell lung cancer.

This clonotype was seen at least ten times. The V and J genes are TRBV3-1 and TRBJ2-1, with a tentative D call TRBD1 (6 bases). The CDR3 loop spans 16 amino acids. Trimming shortened V by 7 bases and J by 0 bases, and 16 bases separated the two germline ends. Germline V gene sequence: CDR1 LGHDT, CDR2 YNNKEL (reference sequence). This chain's CDR3 is CASTSTGQPSYNEQFF. The CDR3 DNA reads as TGTGCCAGCACCTCAACGGGACAACCCTCCTACAATGAGCAGTTCTTC.

This clonotype was recorded many times. The rearrangement uses TRBV12-3 or TRBV12-4 and TRBJ1-4, with a tentative D call TRBD1 (5 bases). With 6 bases removed from V and 5 bases from J, the gap between germline ends came to 19 bases. This CDR3 spans 16 amino acids. This chain's CDR3 is CASRETSTGLNEKLFF. CDR3 nucleotide sequence: TGTGCCAGCAGGGAGACCAGCACAGGATTAAATGAAAAACTGTTTTTT.

The chain is built from TRBV6-5 and TRBJ1-3, with D maybe TRBD1 (5 bases). V shed 4 bases and J shed 2 bases, with 15 bases lying between them. The CDR3 spans 16 residues. Germline V CDR1 and CDR2: MNHEY, SVGAGI. Here the CDR3 reads CASSLRQSRAGNTIYF. CDR3 bases: TGTGCCAGCAGTTTACGACAGTCGAGGGCTGGAAACACCATATATTTT.

This clonotype has a count of ten or more. This chain joins TRBV5-1 and TRBJ2-6; TRBD1 aligns across 9 bases. The CDR3 has 13 amino acids. Germline V gene data show CDR1 as SGHRS and CDR2 as YFSETQ. V shed 7 bases, J shed 12 bases, and the junction held 8 bases outside the gene matches. The CDR3 protein is CASRDRDLSVLTF. The CDR3 bases are TGCGCCAGCCGGGACAGGGACCTTAGCGTCCTGACTTTC.

The chain joins TRBV5-5 to TRBJ2-7, with a tentative D call TRBD2 (6 bases). This CDR3 comprises 17 residues. Between the trimmed V and J ends, which lost 4 bases and 7 bases, there was a span of 27 bases. Germline-derived CDR1 and CDR2 are SGHKS and YYEKEE (reference sequence). The CDR3 DNA follows: TGTGCCAGCAGCCGGGGGTCCAACCCCGAAATGACTAGGGAGCAGTACTTC. This sequence encodes CASSRGSNPEMTREQYF.

This clonotype has only a few counts. The chain is built from TRBV3-1 and TRBJ1-2; D unclear. Germline loops: CDR1 LGHDT, CDR2 YNNKEL (reference sequence). V lost 2 bases and J 7 bases, leaving 20 bases between the germline ends. This CDR3 is built from 16 residues. The CDR3 bases are TGTGCCAGCAGCCAATTAGGTTGGCAGGCCCGATCTGGCTACACCTTC. It yields the protein CASSQLGWQARSGYTF.

This clonotype came up a few times. The chain links TRBV10-2 to TRBJ1-1, with a tentative D call TRBD1 (6 bases). CDR3 length: 14 amino acids. CDR1 is WSHSY and CDR2 is SAAADI in the germline V gene. V lost 4 bases and J lost 4, with 13 bases in between. The CDR3 region is CASSGAGGRTEAFF. The CDR3 region has the DNA TGCGCCAGCAGTGGGGCTGGGGGGCGCACTGAAGCTTTCTTT.

This clonotype has ten or more counts. The chain combines TRBV20-1 with TRBJ2-7; 7 positions agree with TRBD2. CDR3 length: 13 amino acids. Per the germline V gene, CDR1 is DFQATT and CDR2 is SNEGSKA (reference sequence). Germline trimming cut 0 bases from V and 5 bases from J; bases unmatched to any gene: 4. CDR3 region: CSAREAGVDEQYF. DNA for the CDR3: TGCAGTGCTAGAGAGGCGGGGGTCGACGAGCAGTACTTC.

This rearrangement joins TRBV4-1 to TRBJ2-5; the D gene is possibly TRBD2 (6 bases). Trimming took 4 bases from V and 5 from J, leaving 20 bases between them. Germline values: CDR1 MGHRA, CDR2 YSYEKL. The CDR3 contains 16 residues. CDR3 nucleotides: TGCGCCAGCAGCCGACTGGAAGCTCCTGGGGGGGAGACCCAGTACTTC. It yields the protein CASSRLEAPGGETQYF.

This clonotype has at least ten counts. The chain couples TRBV2 to TRBJ2-7, with D perhaps TRBD1 (5 bases). Trimming removed 6 bases at V and 0 bases at J, with 15 bases between. The CDR3 runs to 15 residues. Looked up from germline, CDR1 is SNHLY and CDR2 is FYNNEI. The CDR3 DNA reads as TGTGCCAGCAGCGCCCGACAGATAAGCTCCTACGAGCAGTACTTC. Amino acids: CASSARQISSYEQYF. The full variable domain, its missing parts supplied by reference TRBV2 and TRBJ2-7, is EPEVTQTPSHQVTQMGQEVILRCVPISNHLYFYWYRQILGQKVEFLVSFYNNEISEKSEIFDDQFSVERPDGSNFTLKIRSTKLEDSAMYFCASSARQISSYEQYFGPGTRLTVT.

This chain joins TRBV7-2 and TRBJ2-4, with 7 bases lining up with TRBD1. J was trimmed by 0 bases and V by 5 bases; bases with no gene match: 19. The CDR3 is 20 amino acids. Germline lookup yields CDR1 SGHTA and CDR2 FQGNSA. CDR3 loop: CASSPVSGQSIYLAKNIQYF. The CDR3 DNA sequence: TGTGCCAGCAGCCCAGTCTCGGGACAGAGCATATACTTAGCCAAAAACATTCAGTACTTC.